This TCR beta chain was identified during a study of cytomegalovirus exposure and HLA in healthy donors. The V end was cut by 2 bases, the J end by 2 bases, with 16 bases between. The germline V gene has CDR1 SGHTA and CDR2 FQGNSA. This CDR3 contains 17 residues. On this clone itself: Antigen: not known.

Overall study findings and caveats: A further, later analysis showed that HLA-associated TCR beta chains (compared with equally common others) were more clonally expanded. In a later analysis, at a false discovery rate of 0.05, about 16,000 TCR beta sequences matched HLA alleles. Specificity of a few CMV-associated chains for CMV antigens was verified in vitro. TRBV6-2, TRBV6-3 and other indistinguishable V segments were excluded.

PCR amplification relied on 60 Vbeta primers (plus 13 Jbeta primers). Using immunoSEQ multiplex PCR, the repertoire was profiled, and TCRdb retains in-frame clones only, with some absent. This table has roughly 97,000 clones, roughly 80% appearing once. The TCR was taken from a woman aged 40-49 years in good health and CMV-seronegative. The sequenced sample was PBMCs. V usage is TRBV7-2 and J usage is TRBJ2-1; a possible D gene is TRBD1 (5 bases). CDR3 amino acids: CASSLSRVRVAYNEQFF. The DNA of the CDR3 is TGTGCCAGCAGCTTAAGTCGTGTCAGGGTTGCCTACAATGAGCAGTTCTTC.